This is a list of T cell receptor beta chains from one sample in a study of blood T cell repertoires in COVID-19. Profiling relied on immunoSEQ multiplex PCR, and the TCRdb table lists in-frame clones only, not all of them. The sample holds around 230,000 clones, just over 85% seen once. Sequenced material: peripheral blood. The receptors derive from a young man who had recovered from COVID-19. Both conserved end residues are part of each CDR3. Fields, in order: V gene, CDR3 length, CDR3 protein.

TRBV12-3/TRBV12-4,13,CASTSWGGGEQFF
TRBV11-3,11,CASSLGNTIYF
TRBV27,14,CASSEAYYNSPLHF
TRBV5-6,16,CASSFGQGRWNSPLHF
TRBV24-1,16,CATSDFTGSGANVLTF
TRBV18,16,CASSPDLDSVTYEQYF
TRBV15,16,CATSTYRADLSYGYTF
TRBV4-2,22,CASSPQVDADFDRSFYNSPLHF
TRBV12-3/TRBV12-4,13,CARLMAGYYGYTF
TRBV6-2/TRBV6-3,13,CASSYSTPYEQYF
TRBV12-3/TRBV12-4,12,CASSLSGNTIYF
TRBV14,16,CASSQGPAVSSYEQYF
TRBV19,15,CASSTQGAANQPQHF
TRBV5-1,12,CASRLDRDGYTF
TRBV9,17,CASSVGSGVSSGNTIYF
TRBV3-1/TRBV3-2,15,CASSGTENMNTEAFF
TRBV5-4,13,CASSSEGGETQYF
TRBV30,9,CATRQGQHF
TRBV19,15,CASSILAGVRTEAFF
TRBV7-2,16,CASSRRGPGLGDEQFF
TRBV5-4,14,CASSVDRGIYEQYF
TRBV9,15,CASSSRPGTVYEQYF
TRBV6-2/TRBV6-3,16,CASSYRLAGGRDTQYF
TRBV6-5,15,CASSPGIGDRGREYF
TRBV6-5,14,CASTQTGHSYEQYF
TRBV9,14,CASSFGTGDYGYTF
TRBV3-1/TRBV3-2,14,CASSQGQGDQPQHF
TRBV2,12,CASSAQNYGYTF
TRBV6-5,14,CASSYSSDTEKLFF
TRBV3-1/TRBV3-2,13,CASSQGQGTGLHF
TRBV24-1,15,CATRARTGEGHGYTF
TRBV9,15,CASSAPDRNQETQYF
TRBV19,14,CASSTNRGSYEQYF
TRBV19,16,CASSTQSTLSNQPQHF
TRBV6-2/TRBV6-3,14,CASSYDRGIYEQYF
TRBV10-1,14,CASSPGTRGNTIYF
TRBV6-5,15,CASSYSGRAHYGYTF
TRBV20-1,12,CSASPQGTGYTF
TRBV24-1,16,CATSDFPYSEPYEQYF
TRBV30,14,CAWSEDRLYQPQHF
TRBV11-2,16,CASSLVERASTDTQYF
TRBV12-5,19,CASGLAPYKPGLAGGEQFF